These 15 T cell receptor beta chains were sequenced from one sample in a study of T cell repertoires and HLA-DP antigens. These receptors have no known antigen. TCRdb keeps only in-frame clones here, not all; method: immunoSEQ multiplex PCR. The data show roughly 120,000 clones, almost 95% seen once. Sequences were obtained from CD4+ T cells from PBMCs. These receptors were obtained from a woman aged 18-29 years in good health and CMV-seronegative.

V gene TRBV19 combines with J gene TRBJ1-1; D unclear. The CDR3 extends over 11 amino acids. The germline V gene encodes CDR1 LNHDA and CDR2 SQIVND (reference sequence). The V end lost 6 bases, the J end lost 8 bases, and 10 bases lay between the germline ends. CDR3 residues: CASRALGEAFF. DNA for the CDR3: TGTGCCAGTAGGGCCCTCGGCGAAGCTTTCTTT.

Only one count was recorded for this clone. The chain joins TRBV18 to TRBJ1-4, with D possibly being TRBD1 (5 bases). V shed 5 bases and J shed 8 bases, with 18 bases lying between them. Germline V CDR1 and CDR2: KGHSH, LQKENI. The CDR3 runs 15 residues. CDR3 nucleotides: TGTGCCAGCTCAGCCATCCGGGACTCGAGGGAAAAACTGTTTTTT. Translating gives CASSAIRDSREKLFF.

The rearrangement links TRBV19 to TRBJ1-2, with a possible D match to TRBD1 (6 bases). The CDR3 contains 13 residues. Germline-derived CDR1 and CDR2 are LNHDA and SQIVND (reference sequence). Between the trimmed V and J ends, which lost 9 bases and 4 bases, there was a span of 15 bases. The chain's CDR3 is CASRAGGGYGYTF. CDR3 DNA sequence: TGTGCCAGCAGGGCGGGGGGCGGCTATGGCTACACCTTC.

V is TRBV28 and J is TRBJ1-2, with 10 bases that match TRBD1. This CDR3 is 15 amino acids long. Germline lookup yields CDR1 MDHEN and CDR2 SYDVKM. Trimming at V came to 6 bases and at J to 4 bases, leaving 8 bases not matched to a gene. The CDR3: CASSRQGALSYGYTF. The CDR3 bases are TGTGCCAGCAGCCGACAGGGGGCGCTTAGCTATGGCTACACCTTC.

The chain joins TRBV5-1 to TRBJ1-5, with a possible D match to TRBD1 (6 bases). The CDR3 is 16 amino acids. Germline CDR1 is SGHRS and CDR2 is YFSETQ. Trimming took off 1 base at V and 2 bases at J, with 13 bases between the two ends. CDR3 DNA: TGCGCCAGCAGCTTGTCCGGCAGGGGAGGCAATCAGCCCCAGCATTTT. This codes for CASSLSGRGGNQPQHF.

The V and J genes are TRBV6-6 and TRBJ1-4; D is unresolved. The V gene lost 8 bases and the J gene lost 7 bases, with 14 bases spanning the gap. The CDR3 is made up of 13 amino acids. Germline lookup yields CDR1 MNHNY and CDR2 SVGAGI (reference sequence). The CDR3, as DNA: TGTGCCAGCGCCGGGGAATCTAGTGAAAAACTGTTTTTT. As protein: CASAGESSEKLFF.

This clone was found once. This sequence joins TRBV29-1 and TRBJ2-7, with D tentatively TRBD2 (5 bases). This CDR3 comprises 11 residues. V lost 7 bases and J lost 2, with 9 bases in between. Germline loops: CDR1 SQVTM, CDR2 ANQGSEA. Written as DNA, the CDR3 is TGCAGCGCTGGAGGCACCTACGAGCAGTACTTC. This translates into CSAGGTYEQYF.

This rearrangement joins TRBV6-5 to TRBJ1-5; TRBD1 is a possible D gene (5 bases). This CDR3 spans 16 amino acids. Per germline, CDR1 MNHEY and CDR2 SVGAGI. Trimming took off 0 bases at V and 3 bases at J, with 12 bases between the two ends. The DNA for the CDR3 is TGTGCCAGCAGTTACTCGTTCGGGGGGTCCAATCAGCCCCAGCATTTT. Protein sequence: CASSYSFGGSNQPQHF.

This chain uses TRBV5-1 with TRBJ1-6; 8 bases fit TRBD1. The CDR3 extends over 15 amino acids. Losses at the gene ends were 4 bases for V and 5 bases for J; bases not matched to a gene: 5. Germline V CDR1 and CDR2: SGHRS, YFSETQ. This CDR3 reads CASSVATGDNSPLHF. The CDR3 DNA is TGCGCCAGCAGCGTAGCGACAGGGGATAATTCACCCCTCCACTTT.

This rearrangement joins TRBV7-9 to TRBJ1-1; D gene uncertain. Germline CDR1 is SEHNR and CDR2 is FQNEAQ (reference sequence). Trimming removed 5 bases from V and 1 base from J, with 14 bases in between. The CDR3 length is 15 residues. The CDR3 reads CASSPRKGRNTEAFF. The CDR3 DNA follows: TGTGCCAGCAGCCCTCGGAAAGGACGGAACACTGAAGCTTTCTTT.

The CDR3 coding sequence is TGTGCCAGCAGCGCAAGGACTGTGAACACCGGGGAGCTGTTTTTT. It translates to CASSARTVNTGELFF. This chain links TRBV7-2 with TRBJ2-2; a possible D gene is TRBD2 (5 bases). Trimming stripped 5 bases from V and 1 base from J, with 11 bases between. The length of the CDR3 is 15 residues. Germline loops: CDR1 SGHTA, CDR2 FQGNSA.

V and J are TRBV11-2 and TRBJ2-5; TRBD1 matches at 7 bases. Germline loops: CDR1 SGHAT, CDR2 FQNNGV. With V trimmed by 6 bases and J by 2 bases, 6 bases remained unmatched. This CDR3 has 14 residues. The CDR3 DNA reads as TGTGCCAGCAGGGTTGCAGGGGGTCAAGAGACCCAGTACTTC. Protein: CASRVAGGQETQYF.

This clone was counted once. The V call is TRBV6-1, the J call TRBJ1-5; D may be TRBD1 (5 bases). CDR3 length: 14 residues. Trimming left V 0 bases short and J 2 bases short, with 5 bases between. In germline, CDR1 is MNHNS, CDR2 SASEGT. The CDR3 DNA is TGTGCCAGCAGTGAAGCAGGGGGCAATCAGCCCCAGCATTTT. It encodes CASSEAGGNQPQHF.

The rearrangement uses TRBV6-5 and TRBJ2-7; D may be TRBD2 (5 bases). The ends were cut back, 4 bases at V and 3 bases at J, with 19 bases in the middle. Germline CDR1 reads MNHEY; CDR2 reads SVGAGI. The CDR3 is 16 residues long. The CDR3 sequence is CASSSERLGSLYEQYF. In DNA, the CDR3 is TGTGCCAGCAGTTCGGAACGCCTAGGGAGCCTCTACGAGCAGTACTTC.

The V gene is TRBV6-5, the J gene TRBJ2-3; TRBD2 matches 9 bases. With 5 bases clipped from V and 6 bases from J, the junction kept 9 bases outside the gene matches. Germline lookup yields CDR1 MNHEY and CDR2 SVGAGI. This CDR3 contains 15 residues. The CDR3 DNA sequence: TGTGCCAGCAGTGCGGGAGGGCCGGGTTCGGATACGCAGTATTTT. The encoded protein is CASSAGGPGSDTQYF.